This TCR beta chain appears in the sequencing data of a study of OX40 agonist ivuxolimab in advanced cancers. On the study more broadly: Enrolled patients in dose escalation had cancers that were hepatocellular carcinoma, melanoma, renal cell or head and neck cancer. Partial responses were observed in three patients, of whom one had hepatocellular carcinoma and two had cutaneous melanoma.

Here immunoSEQ multiplex PCR was the method, and the copy in TCRdb shows in-frame clones only, minus some. The sample includes 75,000 to 95,000 clones, approximately 87% seen only once; the top ten take about 4.6%. This material consisted of CD4+ or CD8+ T cells sorted from blood, taken in a trial of the OX40 agonist ivuxolimab. The TCR originated in an adult with an advanced solid tumor such as melanoma, head and neck, liver or kidney cancer.

The CDR3 DNA reads TGTGCCAGCAGCTTGCCCGGGACAGGGGGCGACGAGCAGTACGTC. Protein: CASSLPGTGGDEQYV. This chain connects TRBV12-1 to TRBJ2-7; no DNA check was done on the table's D call, TRBD1. TRBV12-1 is deemed a pseudogene. CDR3 size: 15 residues.